This note documents a single T cell receptor beta chain sequence. Its target is not known. Specified treatment: roughly 11-day PBMC culture with coronavirus spike peptide pools or control peptides (ViraFEST assay). This sample was taken from a study of vaccination and CD4 T cells after COVID-19. CDR3 length: 13 amino acids. The junction had 5 bases not matched to a gene; V was cut back by 11 bases and J by 4 bases. The germline V gene has CDR1 MNHNS and CDR2 SASEGT. An Oncomine TCR Beta short-read assay was used to sequence the DNA from cultured CD4+ T cells. A single record per CDR3 protein comes from TCRdb applying MiXCR to the PCR reads. Of 20,000 to 25,000 distinct CDR3 sequences in the sample, approximately 40% were seen once.

The sample was CD4+ T cells from blood, cultured in vitro, taken before SARS-CoV-2 vaccination. This chain joins TRBV6-1 and TRBJ2-2; 9 nucleotides line up with TRBD1. The TCR comes from a human donor who had recovered from COVID-19. The CDR3 DNA follows: TGTGCCTCACAGGGGGCAGGCACCGGGGAGCTGTTTTTT. As protein: CASQGAGTGELFF.